The rows below give T cell receptor beta chains drawn from one sample of a study of T cells after posttransplantation cyclophosphamide. TCRdb's table, derived via immunoSEQ multiplex PCR, lists solely in-frame clones and lacks some. The sample contains 20,000 to 25,000 clones, 95% to 98% of which appear only once. The sequencing input was naive CD4+ T cells sorted from PBMCs. The origin of the receptors is a man in his fifties or sixties in good health, CMV-negative, and a related stem cell transplant donor. Both conserved end residues are part of each CDR3. Fields, in order: J gene, V gene, CDR3 length, D gene, CDR3 protein. D genes are given only for firm matches.

J gene: TRBJ1-1; V gene: TRBV9; CDR3 length: 14; D gene: NA; CDR3 protein: CASSAAERYTEAFF
J gene: TRBJ2-1; V gene: TRBV5-4; CDR3 length: 15; D gene: NA; CDR3 protein: CASSLDTPSYNEQFF
J gene: TRBJ2-5; V gene: TRBV2; CDR3 length: 14; D gene: NA; CDR3 protein: CASSQSSPSETQYF
J gene: TRBJ1-1; V gene: TRBV6-6; CDR3 length: 15; D gene: NA; CDR3 protein: CASSGPGQLNTEAFF
J gene: TRBJ2-7; V gene: TRBV5-1; CDR3 length: 15; D gene: TRBD1; CDR3 protein: CASSLIGQGRDEQYF
J gene: TRBJ1-2; V gene: TRBV27; CDR3 length: 17; D gene: NA; CDR3 protein: CASSLQAVAPRDSGYTF
J gene: TRBJ2-7; V gene: TRBV30; CDR3 length: 12; D gene: TRBD1; CDR3 protein: CAWSRQGYEQYF
J gene: TRBJ2-1; V gene: TRBV5-5; CDR3 length: 15; D gene: NA; CDR3 protein: CASRSSGSSYNEQFF
J gene: TRBJ2-5; V gene: TRBV5-1; CDR3 length: 14; D gene: NA; CDR3 protein: CASSPAGYIETQYF
J gene: TRBJ2-1; V gene: TRBV6-4; CDR3 length: 15; D gene: NA; CDR3 protein: CASSALGGPINEQFF
J gene: TRBJ1-2; V gene: TRBV7-9; CDR3 length: 15; D gene: NA; CDR3 protein: CASSPPGQANYGYTF
J gene: TRBJ1-5; V gene: TRBV6-1; CDR3 length: 14; D gene: TRBD1; CDR3 protein: CASTLRQGGQPQHF
J gene: TRBJ2-5; V gene: TRBV10-2; CDR3 length: 15; D gene: TRBD2; CDR3 protein: CASSEFTGGAETQYF
J gene: TRBJ1-6; V gene: TRBV5-6; CDR3 length: 16; D gene: NA; CDR3 protein: CASSRDPSSYNSPLHF
J gene: TRBJ2-1; V gene: TRBV7-9; CDR3 length: 14; D gene: TRBD2; CDR3 protein: CASRLADTYNEQFF
J gene: NA; V gene: TRBV27; CDR3 length: 13; D gene: NA; CDR3 protein: CASSLRVPYEQYF
J gene: TRBJ2-3; V gene: TRBV10-1; CDR3 length: 14; D gene: NA; CDR3 protein: CASRSGTSTDTQYF
J gene: TRBJ2-7; V gene: TRBV7-7; CDR3 length: 15; D gene: TRBD2; CDR3 protein: CASSSGLVRIYEQYF
J gene: TRBJ2-3; V gene: TRBV18; CDR3 length: 14; D gene: TRBD2; CDR3 protein: CASSPGTSGGTQYF
J gene: TRBJ2-5; V gene: TRBV5-1; CDR3 length: 15; D gene: NA; CDR3 protein: CASSQIPGEQETQYF
J gene: TRBJ2-1; V gene: TRBV12-5; CDR3 length: 14; D gene: NA; CDR3 protein: CASGSDFLGNEQFF
J gene: TRBJ1-2; V gene: TRBV19; CDR3 length: 14; D gene: TRBD1; CDR3 protein: CASSPTGVNYGYTF